These 25 T cell receptor beta chains were sequenced from one sample in a study of T cell responses to AZD1222 COVID-19 vaccine. Assay used: immunoSEQ multiplex PCR; TCRdb lists only in-frame clones, some missing. Here the sample spans 100,000 to 150,000 clones, around 94% being singletons. Sequencing used peripheral blood, obtained on day 0 of AZD1222 vaccination. These receptors were obtained from an adult in good health.

The chain couples TRBV6-5 to TRBJ1-1; no clear D. Germline V gene lookup returns CDR1 MNHEY and CDR2 SVGAGI. This CDR3 spans 13 amino acids. V was cut by 6 bases and J by 1 base, with 9 bases left in between. CDR3 amino acids: CASSQLANTEAFF. Here the CDR3 DNA reads TGTGCCAGCAGCCAGTTGGCGAACACTGAAGCTTTCTTT.

The chain uses TRBV12-3 or TRBV12-4 and TRBJ1-1, with D uncertain. The CDR3 is made up of 13 amino acids. V was trimmed by 6 bases and J by 1 base, leaving 9 bases between them. The CDR3 DNA is TGTGCCAGCAGCCTAGTGGAGAACACTGAAGCTTTCTTT. Protein: CASSLVENTEAFF.

V gene TRBV6-2 or TRBV6-3 combines with J gene TRBJ1-2; D might be TRBD1 (5 bases). The CDR3 is 14 residues long. Between the trimmed V and J ends, which lost 0 bases and 6 bases, there was a span of 11 bases. Germline V gene lookup returns CDR1 MNHEY and CDR2 SVGEGT. The CDR3 spells CASSYSPGSNGYTF. CDR3 in DNA: TGTGCCAGCAGTTACTCGCCAGGGAGCAATGGCTACACCTTC.

The chain links TRBV18 to TRBJ2-7, with TRBD1 as a possible D gene (6 bases). The CDR3 has 14 amino acids. Germline V gives CDR1 KGHSH, CDR2 LQKENI. V lost 3 bases and J 3 bases, leaving 12 bases between the germline ends. This CDR3 is CASSPGTSVYEQYF. The CDR3 DNA is TGTGCCAGCTCACCCGGGACAAGTGTCTACGAGCAGTACTTC. Full variable domain (missing parts from reference TRBV18 and TRBJ2-7): NAGVMQNPRHLVRRRGQEARLRCSPMKGHSHVYWYRQLPEEGLKFMVYLQKENIIDESGMPKERFSAEFPKEGPSILRIQQVVRGDSAAYFCASSPGTSVYEQYFGPGTRLTVT.

The chain recombines TRBV20-1 with TRBJ1-2; no firm D call. CDR3 length: 13 amino acids. CDR1 is DFQATT and CDR2 is SNEGSKA in the germline V gene (reference sequence). V lost 3 bases and J lost 4, with 12 bases in between. The CDR3 reads CSASNFRGYGYTF. Written as DNA, the CDR3 is TGCAGTGCTAGTAATTTTCGGGGCTATGGCTACACCTTC.

The rearrangement joins TRBV18 to TRBJ2-1; D may be TRBD1 or TRBD2 (5 bases each). Trimming took off 1 base at V and 7 bases at J, with 11 bases between the two ends. CDR3 size: 14 residues. Germline CDR1 is KGHSH and CDR2 is LQKENI. CDR3 amino acids: CASSPLGTQNEQFF. CDR3 nucleotide sequence: TGTGCCAGCTCACCACTGGGGACCCAGAATGAGCAGTTCTTC.

The rearrangement links TRBV27 to TRBJ2-1, with a weak D call TRBD2 (5 bases). The CDR3 is made up of 15 amino acids. Germline V gives CDR1 MNHEY, CDR2 SMNVEV (reference sequence). Trimming left V 3 bases short and J 8 bases short, with 17 bases between. As DNA, the CDR3 is TGTGCCAGCAGTTTTGATGGGAGACCGAGCGATGAGCAGTTCTTC. It codes for CASSFDGRPSDEQFF.

The rearrangement joins TRBV7-8 to TRBJ1-2; 9 bases map to TRBD1. Germline loops: CDR1 SGHVS, CDR2 FQNEAQ. V lost 3 bases to trimming and J lost 3 bases; unmatched junction nucleotides: 20. The CDR3 covers 20 residues. The CDR3 DNA reads TGTGCCAGCAGCTTTCTCGAGTGGGGACAGGGAGTCACTCCATACTATGGCTACACCTTC. Residues: CASSFLEWGQGVTPYYGYTF.

The chain carries TRBV5-4 and TRBJ2-5, with 7 nucleotides matching TRBD2. V dropped 0 bases and J dropped 0; count of bases not matched to a gene: 8. This CDR3 is 17 amino acids long. In germline, CDR1 is SGHNT, CDR2 YYREEE (reference sequence). The CDR3 loop reads CASSLAEVGGYQETQYF. The CDR3 bases are TGTGCCAGCAGCTTGGCCGAAGTCGGGGGGTACCAAGAGACCCAGTACTTC.

The rearrangement joins TRBV5-6 to TRBJ1-2, with 7 bases aligning to TRBD1. CDR1 SGHDT and CDR2 YYEEEE come from the germline V gene. CDR3 size: 12 residues. The V and J ends lost 2 bases and 6 bases, in that order; junction bases with no gene match: 1. The DNA of the CDR3 is TGTGCCAGCAGCTTCGGGACAGATGGCTACACCTTC. Protein: CASSFGTDGYTF.

Turning to this clone: The same CDR3 can be traced to other DNA sequences in this sample. The chain employs TRBV5-6 and TRBJ1-1; D remains ambiguous. This CDR3 has 13 amino acids. In germline, CDR1 is SGHDT, CDR2 YYEEEE. Trimming left V 0 bases short and J 1 base short, with 4 bases between. CDR3 amino acids: CASSLGGNTEAFF. The CDR3 DNA reads as TGTGCCAGCAGCTTGGGGGGGAACACTGAAGCTTTCTTT.

CDR3 sequence: CATGGDYGYTF. Written as DNA, the CDR3 is TGTGCCACGGGGGGGGACTATGGCTACACCTTC. The chain links TRBV28 to TRBJ1-2, with a tentative D call TRBD1 (5 bases). The CDR3 is 11 amino acids. From germline, CDR1 is MDHEN and CDR2 SYDVKM. Trimming cost V 10 bases and J 3 bases, with 9 bases left between them.

The chain is built from TRBV27 and TRBJ2-7, with 8 bases matching TRBD1. In germline, CDR1 is MNHEY, CDR2 SMNVEV (reference sequence). The J segment lost 5 bases and the V segment lost 6 bases, leaving 15 bases of the junction unmatched. The CDR3 runs to 16 residues. The CDR3, as DNA: TGTGCCAGCAGGCGACAGGGGCCCTCCGGGGCCGACGAGCAGTACTTC. Protein sequence: CASRRQGPSGADEQYF.

J is TRBJ2-3 and V is TRBV18, with D perhaps TRBD2 (6 bases). Trimming pared 1 base from V and 8 bases from J, leaving 10 bases between. Germline assignment: CDR1 KGHSH and CDR2 LQKENI. CDR3 length: 13 residues. CDR3 bases: TGTGCCAGCTCACCACATGAGGGAGGTACGCAGTATTTT. Translating it yields CASSPHEGGTQYF.

This chain connects TRBV2 to TRBJ1-5; tentative D call: TRBD1 (6 bases). Trimming removed 6 bases at V and 11 bases at J, with 17 bases between. Germline V gene sequence: CDR1 SNHLY, CDR2 FYNNEI. The CDR3 has 13 residues. In nucleotides, the CDR3 is TGTGCCAGCAGGGGGGGCGGCGGCCCCACCCAGCATTTT. Translating it yields CASRGGGGPTQHF.

The chain recombines TRBV28 with TRBJ1-5; D uncertain. The germline gives CDR1 MDHEN, CDR2 SYDVKM. V was cut by 8 bases and J by 7 bases, with 21 bases left in between. The CDR3 covers 15 residues. The CDR3 DNA is TGTGCCAGCTATACCGGGTCCTTCGCCGGCCAGCCCCAGCATTTT. It is translated as CASYTGSFAGQPQHF.

This sequence joins TRBV6-2 or TRBV6-3 and TRBJ2-1; 9 bases agree with TRBD2. Germline V gene lookup returns CDR1 MNHEY and CDR2 SVGEGT. The CDR3 totals 17 residues. Trimming took 0 bases from V and 1 from J; bases not matched to a gene: 4. CDR3 protein: CASSYSKTSGSYNEQFF. CDR3 nucleotides: TGTGCCAGCAGTTACTCAAAGACTAGCGGTTCCTACAATGAGCAGTTCTTC.

The chain has TRBV6-5 and TRBJ2-1, with D unclear. This CDR3 contains 13 residues. The ends were cut back, 5 bases at V and 7 bases at J, with 12 bases in the middle. The germline V gene has CDR1 MNHEY and CDR2 SVGAGI. The CDR3 DNA is TGTGCCAGCAGTCAGGACCTTCGGAATGAGCAGTTCTTC. Translating gives CASSQDLRNEQFF.

This rearrangement joins TRBV28 to TRBJ1-4, with D tentatively TRBD1 (5 bases). CDR3 size: 14 residues. From germline, CDR1 is MDHEN and CDR2 SYDVKM. V lost 6 bases to trimming and J lost 0 bases, with 8 bases between them. The CDR3 nucleotides are TGTGCCAGCAGCTCACAGGCAACTAATGAAAAACTGTTTTTT. Its protein product is CASSSQATNEKLFF.

The chain is built from TRBV15 and TRBJ2-5, with D perhaps matching TRBD1 (6 bases). Trimming stripped 1 base from V and 2 bases from J, with 11 bases between. The V gene's germline CDR1 is LNHNV and CDR2 YYDKDF (reference sequence). The CDR3 spans 15 residues. This chain's CDR3 is CATSRVWDTQETQYF. In DNA, the CDR3 is TGTGCCACCAGCAGAGTATGGGACACACAAGAGACCCAGTACTTC.

V is TRBV5-1 and J is TRBJ2-7, with TRBD2 as a possible D gene (6 bases). Trimming left V 0 bases short and J 5 bases short, with 12 bases between. CDR3 length: 14 amino acids. Looked up from germline, CDR1 is SGHRS and CDR2 is YFSETQ. CDR3: CASSLAGGEDEQYF. CDR3 nucleotide sequence: TGCGCCAGCAGCTTGGCCGGGGGAGAGGACGAGCAGTACTTC.

The V call is TRBV30, the J call TRBJ1-4, with 7 bases matching TRBD1. The CDR3 loop spans 14 amino acids. The V gene's germline CDR1 is GTSNPN and CDR2 SVGIG (reference sequence). V gave up 0 bases and J gave up 8 bases; unmatched junction bases: 6. Here the CDR3 DNA reads TGTGCCTGGAGTGTCCACAGGGGAGGGGAAAAACTGTTTTTT. It is translated as CAWSVHRGGEKLFF.

The chain uses TRBV3-1 (or the pseudogene TRBV3-2) and TRBJ1-2; perhaps TRBD1 as D (5 bases). Trimming removed 0 bases at V and 3 bases at J, with 8 bases between. The CDR3 runs 14 residues. Germline-derived CDR1 and CDR2 are LGHDT and YNNKEL (reference sequence). CDR3 protein: CASSQEGVYYGYTF. DNA of the CDR3: TGTGCCAGCAGCCAAGAAGGGGTATACTATGGCTACACCTTC.

This chain joins TRBV7-2 and TRBJ1-5; D perhaps matches TRBD1 (5 bases). The V gene lost 4 bases and the J gene lost 4 bases, with 14 bases spanning the gap. CDR1 and CDR2 (germline): SGHTA, FQGNSA. The CDR3 is 15 amino acids. The CDR3 region is CASSSLGTDNQPQHF. CDR3 coding DNA: TGTGCCAGCAGCTCCCTCGGGACGGATAATCAGCCCCAGCATTTT.

The chain is built from TRBV9 and TRBJ2-2; TRBD2 might be the D (6 bases). Germline CDR1 is SGDLS and CDR2 is YYNGEE. This CDR3 spans 14 amino acids. Between the trimmed V and J ends, which lost 0 bases and 6 bases, there was a span of 9 bases. The CDR3 nucleotides are TGTGCCAGCAGCGTAGAACTAGCCGCCGGGGAGCTGTTTTTT. Protein: CASSVELAAGELFF. Looking up the rest from reference TRBV9 and TRBJ2-2 gives the full variable domain: DSGVTQTPKHLITATGQRVTLRCSPRSGDLSVYWYQQSLDQGLQFLIQYYNGEERAKGNILERFSAQQFPDLHSELNLSSLELGDSALYFCASSVELAAGELFFGEGSRLTVL.